This T cell receptor (beta chain) was sequenced for a study of identical twins. TCRdb re-analysed the 5' RACE reads in MiXCR, keeping a single row per CDR3 protein. The profile shows around 530,000 distinct CDR3 sequences, around 15% of them singletons. With regard to this clonotype: Antigen specificity is unknown.

Points from the study as a whole: Zero-insertion analyses were open to partial confounding by invariant MAIT and iNKT cells. Some out-of-frame alpha sequences were shared by twins, and these showed excess low generation probability. Conclusions leaned on cross-sectional statistical analysis and did not track the same donors over time.

The CDR3 has 15 amino acids. Trimming removed 2 bases at V and 6 bases at J, with 13 bases between. Per germline, CDR1 SEHNR and CDR2 FQNEAQ (reference sequence). A further study also used this sample, focusing on yellow fever vaccine responses in identical twins. That study reports: Reportedly, twins showed a vaccine T cell response that looked partly convergent and partly personalized.

The V call is TRBV7-9, the J call TRBJ2-2, with no clear D. The sample consisted of CD4+ T cells sorted from blood. The clonotype originates from a woman aged 18-29 years in good health. CDR3 sequence: CASSLKWLGPGELFF. The CDR3 coding sequence is TGTGCCAGCAGCTTAAAGTGGCTGGGCCCCGGGGAGCTGTTTTTT.